The 21 T cell receptor beta chains presented below share a single source sample, sequenced in a study of patients and donors after allogeneic stem cell transplantation. Each CDR3 protein gets one entry after TCRdb re-called the RT-PCR reads with MiXCR. The sample has about 410,000 distinct CDR3 sequences; more than 15% are singletons. Sequencing was carried out using blood, either unsorted or a sorted T cell fraction (not recorded which). The receptors here all came from a human donor who was either an allogeneic HSCT recipient or a stem cell or donor lymphocyte infusion donor (not recorded which). It is not recorded whose cells these are; they may come from a transplant donor.

The rearrangement links TRBV11-2 to TRBJ1-5; D possibly corresponds to TRBD1 (5 bases). The V end was cut by 3 bases, the J end by 3 bases, with 9 bases between. Germline CDR1 is SGHAT and CDR2 is FQNNGV. The CDR3 is 14 residues long. CDR3 sequence reads: CASSLGQHNQPQHF. DNA for the CDR3: TGTGCCAGCAGCTTGGGGCAGCACAATCAGCCCCAGCATTTT.

This clonotype has a handful of counts. V is TRBV28 and J is TRBJ2-3; 7 bases are shared with TRBD2. This CDR3 region has 14 residues. The V gene's germline CDR1 is MDHEN and CDR2 SYDVKM. V shed 8 bases, J shed 5 bases, and the junction held 10 bases outside the gene matches. The CDR3 protein is CASVWGGSGDTQYF. The CDR3 DNA is TGTGCCAGCGTGTGGGGCGGGAGTGGAGATACGCAGTATTTT.

The V and J genes are TRBV6-5 and TRBJ2-3; D is perhaps TRBD1 or TRBD2 (5 bases each). CDR3 length: 14 residues. V lost 2 bases to trimming and J lost 4 bases, with 10 bases between them. The V gene's germline CDR1 is MNHEY and CDR2 SVGAGI. The CDR3 loop reads CASSYGTVADTQYF. CDR3 coding DNA: TGTGCCAGCAGTTACGGGACCGTCGCAGATACGCAGTATTTT.

The chain couples TRBV27 to TRBJ1-1, with no clear D. Germline V gene lookup returns CDR1 MNHEY and CDR2 SMNVEV (reference sequence). The CDR3 covers 14 residues. V was clipped by 6 bases and J by 0 bases, with 11 bases between them. In nucleotides, the CDR3 is TGTGCCAGCAGCAGTCTGACCATGAACACTGAAGCTTTCTTT. This sequence encodes CASSSLTMNTEAFF.

This chain links TRBV12-3 or TRBV12-4 with TRBJ1-1; the match to TRBD1 covers 7 bases. With V trimmed by 5 bases and J by 1 base, 7 bases remained unmatched. The CDR3 covers 15 residues. CDR3 sequence (DNA): TGTGCCAGCAGTCATGCCAGGGGGGCGAACACTGAAGCTTTCTTT. Translation gives CASSHARGANTEAFF.

The rearrangement uses TRBV20-1 and TRBJ1-5; TRBD1 agrees at 7 bases. Trimming at V came to 5 bases and at J to 0 bases, leaving 7 bases not matched to a gene. The CDR3 totals 15 residues. Germline-derived CDR1 and CDR2 are DFQATT and SNEGSKA (reference sequence). CDR3 nucleotides: TGCAGTGCTCTGACAGGGAAGGCTAGCAATCAGCCCCAGCATTTT. It codes for CSALTGKASNQPQHF.

This clonotype was counted a few times. V usage is TRBV5-5 and J usage is TRBJ2-1; perhaps TRBD2 as D (6 bases). V gave up 4 bases and J gave up 4 bases, with 21 bases separating them. The CDR3 is made up of 17 amino acids. CDR1 SGHKS and CDR2 YYEKEE come from the germline V gene (reference sequence). CDR3 sequence (DNA): TGTGCCAGCAGCCTCCTTAACATGGGGACTTCATACAATGAGCAGTTCTTC. Translation: CASSLLNMGTSYNEQFF.

This clonotype was seen a few times. The chain has TRBV24-1 and TRBJ1-1; D ambiguous. Germline V lookup: CDR1 KGHDR, CDR2 SFDVKD. V was trimmed by 1 base and J by 6 bases, leaving 5 bases between them. The CDR3 sequence is 12 residues long. CDR3 sequence (DNA): TGTGCCACCAGTGATTTTACGGCTGAAGCTTTCTTT. Translation: CATSDFTAEAFF.

This rearrangement joins TRBV12-3 or TRBV12-4 to TRBJ1-3; D gene unclear. The CDR3 has 14 residues. V lost 3 bases, J lost 0 bases, and 6 bases lay in between. The CDR3 DNA follows: TGTGCCAGCAGTTTTTCCTTCTCTGGAAACACCATATATTTT. Its translation: CASSFSFSGNTIYF.

This rearrangement joins TRBV6-5 to TRBJ2-1; 8 bases are a match to TRBD2. The CDR3 totals 16 residues. The germline V gene has CDR1 MNHEY and CDR2 SVGAGI. V gave up 4 bases and J gave up 4 bases; unmatched junction bases: 9. CDR3 amino acids: CASSSLLAGGYNEQFF. CDR3 sequence (DNA): TGTGCCAGCAGTTCATTACTGGCGGGAGGTTACAATGAGCAGTTCTTC.

This clonotype was counted ten times or more. The rearrangement links TRBV24-1 to TRBJ2-1; 9 nucleotides match TRBD2. Per the germline V gene, CDR1 is KGHDR and CDR2 is SFDVKD. The junction had 8 bases not matched to a gene; V was cut back by 3 bases and J by 0 bases. The CDR3 has 18 residues. This CDR3 is CATSDLSGRSSSYNEQFF. CDR3 coding DNA: TGTGCCACCAGTGATCTAAGCGGGAGGAGTAGCTCCTACAATGAGCAGTTCTTC.

As to this clonotype: A much larger clone differs by one base, so this may be a read error. The chain uses TRBV28 and TRBJ2-7, with D uncertain. This CDR3 is built from 11 residues. The germline V gene has CDR1 MDHEN and CDR2 SYDVKM. The V gene lost 5 bases and the J gene lost 2 bases, with 4 bases spanning the gap. The CDR3 is CASSAPYEQYF. In DNA, the CDR3 is TGTGCCAGCAGTGCGCCCTACGAGCAGTACTTC.

The chain links TRBV7-3 to TRBJ1-1; TRBD1 is a possible D gene (6 bases). Trimming took 7 bases from V and 1 from J, leaving 22 bases between them. CDR3 length: 17 amino acids. CDR1 and CDR2 (germline): SGHTA, FQGTGA. The CDR3 coding sequence is TGTGCCAGCACCCCGGGGGCACACAGGGCGCGGAACACTGAAGCTTTCTTT. It codes for CASTPGAHRARNTEAFF.

This clonotype was detected once. The chain carries TRBV11-2 and TRBJ2-1; a weak D match, TRBD1 (5 bases). The CDR3 totals 19 residues. With 2 bases removed from V and 5 bases from J, the gap between germline ends came to 25 bases. Looked up from germline, CDR1 is SGHAT and CDR2 is FQNNGV. The CDR3 sequence: CASSLLVAVNGRANNEQFF. As DNA, the CDR3 is TGTGCCAGCAGCTTATTAGTGGCCGTTAATGGCAGGGCGAACAATGAGCAGTTCTTC.

This clonotype was seen a few times. The chain has TRBV6-2 or TRBV6-3 and TRBJ2-7, with TRBD2 as a possible D gene (6 bases). CDR1 and CDR2 (germline): MNHEY, SVGEGT. This CDR3 is built from 15 residues. V lost 6 bases, J lost 7 bases, and 22 bases lay in between. The CDR3 region has the DNA TGTGCCAGCAGAGCCCTCGACGGCACGGGGAGGGAGCAGTACTTC. The encoded protein is CASRALDGTGREQYF.

The table lists this clonotype with a few counts. This sequence joins TRBV7-2 and TRBJ1-6; possibly TRBD1 for D (6 bases). Germline values: CDR1 SGHTA, CDR2 FQGNSA. V lost 4 bases to trimming and J lost 6 bases, with 13 bases between them. The CDR3 sequence is 15 residues long. The CDR3 nucleotides read TGTGCCAGCAGCTCTTGGGGGACACTTAATTCACCCCTCCACTTT. Protein: CASSSWGTLNSPLHF.

The chain is built from TRBV7-2 and TRBJ2-2, with 12 bases fitting TRBD2. Germline values: CDR1 SGHTA, CDR2 FQGNSA. The CDR3 length is 17 residues. The V and J ends lost 1 base and 9 bases, in that order; junction bases with no gene match: 9. The CDR3 DNA sequence: TGTGCCAGCAGCTTAGGACTAGCGGGGGCTCAATCGCGGGAGCTGTTTTTT. It yields the protein CASSLGLAGAQSRELFF.

The chain employs TRBV15 and TRBJ1-1; no definite D call. The germline V gene has CDR1 LNHNV and CDR2 YYDKDF (reference sequence). V lost 5 bases to trimming and J lost 1 base, with 14 bases between them. The CDR3 spans 15 residues. CDR3 residues: CATSVGKGRNTEAFF. CDR3 nucleotide sequence: TGTGCCACCAGCGTTGGGAAAGGGAGGAACACTGAAGCTTTCTTT.

The table lists this clonotype with a count of one. The rearrangement links TRBV30 to TRBJ1-5, with D possibly matching TRBD1 (6 bases). Germline CDR1 GTSNPN, CDR2 SVGIG (reference sequence). This CDR3 has 14 amino acids. Between the trimmed V and J ends, which lost 2 bases and 4 bases, there was a span of 12 bases. For the CDR3, the DNA is TGTGCCTGGAGTTTCGGGACAAGAAATCAGCCCCAGCATTTT. Its translation: CAWSFGTRNQPQHF.

CDR3 DNA: TGTGCCTGGAGAGGACAGCCAGGCCTAAATCAGCCCCAGCATTTT. Its translation is CAWRGQPGLNQPQHF. This rearrangement joins TRBV30 to TRBJ1-5; D is perhaps TRBD1 (6 bases). V lost 3 bases to trimming and J lost 4 bases, with 16 bases between them. This CDR3 region has 15 residues. The germline V gene has CDR1 GTSNPN and CDR2 SVGIG (reference sequence).

V is TRBV12-3 or TRBV12-4 and J is TRBJ2-1; D not resolved. This CDR3 has 13 residues. Trimming removed 0 bases at V and 9 bases at J, with 9 bases between. The DNA of the CDR3 is TGTGCCAGCAGTTTAGCGCTGGTGGTTGAGCAGTTCTTC. It yields the protein CASSLALVVEQFF.